Listed below are T cell receptor beta chains from one sample, sequenced in a study of cytomegalovirus exposure and HLA in healthy donors. Assay: immunoSEQ multiplex PCR; the TCRdb copy retains only in-frame clones and omits some. The profile shows around 230,000 clones, 70% to 90% of them singletons. Sequences were obtained from PBMCs. Source of these receptors: a girl aged 2 to 9 in good health and CMV-seronegative. The CDR3 runs from the conserved cysteine through the conserved F or W. Each record gives: J gene, clone size, CDR3 length, V gene, D gene, CDR3 DNA, CDR3 protein. The D gene is left open where the match is weak. Clone size, where shown, is once, few, many, or a class for clones that have expanded.

TRBJ2-7	-	15	TRBV7-9	TRBD1	TGTGCCAGCAGCCCGATCCCAGGGGGCCTGAACGAGCAGTACTTC	CASSPIPGGLNEQYF
TRBJ2-5	-	14	TRBV27	TRBD1	TGTGCCAGCAGCTCTATGGACAGGCAAGAGACCCAGTACTTC	CASSSMDRQETQYF
TRBJ2-3	-	16	TRBV9	TRBD2	TGTGCCAGCAGCGGCACTAGCGGGTCATACACAGATACGCAGTATTTT	CASSGTSGSYTDTQYF
TRBJ2-1	-	15	TRBV25-1	-	TGTGCCAGCAGTGAATGGGTCAGTACCTACAGTGAGCAGTTCTTC	CASSEWVSTYSEQFF
TRBJ1-6	-	12	TRBV30	-	TGTGCCTGGAGTGCAGGGAATTCACCCCTCCACTTT	CAWSAGNSPLHF
TRBJ1-1	-	15	TRBV19	TRBD1	TGTGCCAGTAGCCGATCGACAGGGTTCGGCACTGAAGCTTTCTTT	CASSRSTGFGTEAFF
TRBJ2-7	-	17	TRBV11-2	TRBD2	TGTGCCAGCAGCTTACTTACTAGCGTTAGGAGCTCCTACGAGCAGTACTTC	CASSLLTSVRSSYEQYF
TRBJ2-3	once	15	TRBV7-9	-	TGTTCCAGCAGCTTAGGGGGTAGCGGTACAGATACGCAGTATTTT	CSSSLGGSGTDTQYF
TRBJ1-6	-	14	TRBV19	-	TGTGCCAGTACCGATCGGAGCTATAATTCACCCCTCCACTTT	CASTDRSYNSPLHF
TRBJ2-5	-	13	TRBV5-4	TRBD2	TGTGCCAGCAGCTTGGAGCGGGAGGGCATACAGTACTTC	CASSLEREGIQYF
TRBJ1-4	-	13	TRBV7-8	-	TGTGCCAGCAGCTTGTCGGGGATTGAAAAACTGTTTTTT	CASSLSGIEKLFF
TRBJ1-1	-	16	TRBV5-1	-	TGCGCCAGCAGCTTGGCGGCAGGGAAACTGAACACTGAAGCTTTCTTT	CASSLAAGKLNTEAFF
TRBJ1-4	-	18	TRBV11-2	TRBD1	TGTGCCAGCAGCTTGAAGGGGACAGGACTTACCTCTAATGAAAAACTGTTTTTT	CASSLKGTGLTSNEKLFF
TRBJ2-1	-	14	TRBV5-1	TRBD2	TGCGCCAGCAGCTTAGCGGGAGTGTACAATGAGCAGTTCTTC	CASSLAGVYNEQFF
TRBJ2-1	once	16	TRBV5-6	TRBD2	TGTGCCAGCAGGGGCGTAGCGGGAGGCCTCTACAATGAGCAGTTCTTC	CASRGVAGGLYNEQFF
TRBJ2-1	-	17	TRBV6-4	TRBD2	TGTGCCAGCAGTGCCTCGGGACTAGCGGGAATCTACAATGAGCAGTTCTTC	CASSASGLAGIYNEQFF
TRBJ2-7	-	12	TRBV5-6	-	TGTGCCAGCAGCTTAATTGTAGCCGAGCAGTACTTC	CASSLIVAEQYF
TRBJ2-1	-	14	TRBV6-5	-	TGTGCCAGCAGCAGAAAGGCCTCGAGGAATGAGCAGTTCTTC	CASSRKASRNEQFF
TRBJ2-7	-	14	TRBV6-1	TRBD1	TGTGCCAGCAGCCCGGGACAGGGGGCCTACGAGCAGTACTTC	CASSPGQGAYEQYF
TRBJ2-1	-	15	TRBV5-1	TRBD1	TGCGCCAGCGGGACCGGGACAGGTTCCTACAATGAGCAGTTCTTC	CASGTGTGSYNEQFF
TRBJ2-2	-	12	TRBV27	-	TGTGCCAGCAGTCCCCCCGTTGGGGAGCTGTTTTTT	CASSPPVGELFF
TRBJ2-1	-	14	TRBV27	TRBD2	TGTGCCAGCAGACTAGCGGGGGTCTACAATGAGCAGTTCTTC	CASRLAGVYNEQFF
TRBJ1-1	-	20	TRBV5-1	TRBD1	TGCGCCAGCAGCCTTTTTGGTGCGGACGGGACAGGGGGCTTAGGGACTGAAGCTTTCTTT	CASSLFGADGTGGLGTEAFF
TRBJ2-7	-	14	TRBV30	TRBD1	TGTGCCTGGAGTGTAGGGACAGGTCACGACGAGCAGTACTTC	CAWSVGTGHDEQYF
TRBJ1-2	-	14	TRBV5-1	TRBD1	TGCGCCAGCAGCTTGGACAGGGGCCTCTATGGCTACACCTTC	CASSLDRGLYGYTF
TRBJ2-4	-	13	TRBV29-1	TRBD1	TGCAGCGTTGGGGACAGGGGGATGAACATTCAGTACTTC	CSVGDRGMNIQYF
TRBJ1-2	-	12	TRBV6-1	-	TGTGCCAGCAGTTTTCGGACGGGGGGCTACACCTTC	CASSFRTGGYTF
TRBJ1-1	-	13	TRBV25-1	-	TGTGCCAGCACCCAGACCCTAGGCACTGAAGCTTTCTTT	CASTQTLGTEAFF
TRBJ1-2	-	13	TRBV2	-	TGTGCCAGCAGTGAAGGGGGGGGCTATGGCTACACCTTC	CASSEGGGYGYTF
TRBJ1-2	-	13	TRBV7-9	-	TGTGCCAGCTCCTCGGGGGGCAAGAATGGCTACACCTTC	CASSSGGKNGYTF
TRBJ2-7	-	16	TRBV18	-	TGTGCCAGCTCACCATATCAGGGGTCTCCCCCCTACGAGCAGTACTTC	CASSPYQGSPPYEQYF
TRBJ2-7	-	16	TRBV5-4	TRBD2	TGTGCCAGCAGCGGTACTAGCGGCAAGAGCTCCTACGAGCAGTACTTC	CASSGTSGKSSYEQYF
TRBJ2-5	few	15	TRBV5-4	TRBD2	TGTGCCAGCAGCCCGCGGGCTAGCGGGCAAGAGACCCAGTACTTC	CASSPRASGQETQYF
TRBJ2-5	-	11	TRBV11-2	-	TGTGCCAGCAGCCCCGGGGAGACCCAGTACTTC	CASSPGETQYF
TRBJ1-2	-	13	TRBV6-5	-	TGTGCCAGCAGTTACTCGACACCGGGGGGCTACACCTTC	CASSYSTPGGYTF
TRBJ2-4	-	14	TRBV6-6	-	TGTGCCAGCAGTTACTCGGAGGCAGGTCCCCTTCAGTACTTC	CASSYSEAGPLQYF
TRBJ2-5	-	15	TRBV29-1	TRBD1	TGCAGCGTTGCACGGACAGGGGGCTATTTGGAGACCCAGTACTTC	CSVARTGGYLETQYF
TRBJ2-7	-	14	TRBV11-2	-	TGTGCCAGCAGCTTAAATCCCCTAATATACGAGCAGTACTTC	CASSLNPLIYEQYF
TRBJ2-6	-	15	TRBV19	TRBD1	TGTGCCAGTCGGACAGGATCCTCTGGGGCCAACGTCCTGACTTTC	CASRTGSSGANVLTF
TRBJ2-7	-	15	TRBV6-5	TRBD1	TGTGCCAGCAGCTTGGACAGGGGGCGAACCTACGAGCAGTACTTC	CASSLDRGRTYEQYF
TRBJ1-1	-	16	TRBV2	-	TGTGCCAGCAGTGAGAGTCCCTCAGGGTGGTACACTGAAGCTTTCTTT	CASSESPSGWYTEAFF
TRBJ1-1	-	12	TRBV6-1	TRBD1	TGTGCCAGCATCGACAGGGCTTCTGAAGCTTTCTTT	CASIDRASEAFF
TRBJ1-2	few	14	TRBV7-9	TRBD1	TGTTCCAGCAGCCCCCGGGACAGAAGTAGTGGCTACACCTTC	CSSSPRDRSSGYTF
TRBJ2-7	-	12	TRBV2	-	TGTGCCAGCAGTGAAGGGGGCTACGAGCAGTACTTC	CASSEGGYEQYF
TRBJ1-2	-	15	TRBV7-6	-	TGTGCCAGCAGCTCCTCTTCGACAGGAGATTATGGCTACACCTTC	CASSSSSTGDYGYTF
TRBJ2-5	few	13	TRBV25-1	-	TGTGCCAGCAGTGAATTAAAGGGAGCGACCCAGTACTTC	CASSELKGATQYF
TRBJ1-1	-	15	TRBV29-1	-	TGCAGCGTTGGGCCGGGGGGCGCGAGGAACACTGAAGCTTTCTTT	CSVGPGGARNTEAFF
TRBJ2-3	-	13	TRBV5-6	TRBD2	TGTGCCAGCCGCCGGGGGGGGGCAGATACGCAGTATTTT	CASRRGGADTQYF